This T cell receptor beta chain was profiled in a study of blood T cell repertoires in COVID-19. The overall study: The study drew acute and convalescent COVID-19 samples from the United States, Italy and Spain. The cDNA or gDNA used as material had been derived from T cells, B-cell-depleted T cells, or PBMCs.

Patients in Seattle were enrolled during active infection, then followed longitudinally. Original methodology: Quantification of nucleated cells was approximated via reference gene primer amplification. TCRdb keeps only in-frame clones here, not all; method: immunoSEQ multiplex PCR. The DNA was the basis for D and trimming; V, J and clone size are from that table. The data contain 45,000 to 65,000 clones, about 81% of them seen just once; the ten biggest clones take up roughly 29%. V gave up 2 bases and J gave up 4 bases, with 12 bases separating them. Germline V gene data show CDR1 as MNHEY and CDR2 as SVGAGI. CDR3 length: 15 residues.

This sequence originates from a woman older than 75 with COVID-19, enrolled during active disease. The chain has TRBV6-5 and TRBJ1-3, with D perhaps TRBD1 (6 bases). Source material: peripheral blood. CDR3 sequence: CASSYGGARGNTIYF. The CDR3 DNA reads TGTGCCAGCAGTTACGGGGGGGCACGAGGAAACACCATATATTTT.